This TCR beta chain was documented in a study of blood T cell repertoires in COVID-19. Study context: T cells, B-cell-depleted T cells, or PBMCs supplied cDNA or gDNA.

Some clones are missing from TCRdb's copy, which holds only in-frame ones; the method was immunoSEQ multiplex PCR. The data hold fewer than 250,000 clones, with about 90% observed a single time. The germline CDR1 and CDR2 sequences are LNHDA and SQIVND (reference sequence). The CDR3 is 14 amino acids. The germline V and J ends were trimmed by 7 bases and 1 base, with 13 bases remaining between them. While infection was still active, Seattle patients were enrolled and then followed longitudinally. This sequence originates from a man aged 30 to 39 with COVID-19, enrolled during active disease. V usage is TRBV19 and J usage is TRBJ1-1; D is ambiguous. The specimen was peripheral blood. Here the CDR3 reads CASNEGRTNTEAFF. CDR3 nucleotides: TGTGCCAGTAATGAGGGTAGGACGAACACTGAAGCTTTCTTT.